This T cell receptor (beta chain) appears in the sequencing data of a study of OX40 agonist ivuxolimab in advanced cancers. Across the whole study: Patients were treated with ivuxolimab, an agonistic anti-OX40 (CD134) antibody. Averaging roughly 60 years in age, with a range of about 20 to 90, the cohort was more than 75% male. Earlier anti-PD-1, anti-PD-L1 or anti-CTLA-4 therapy was permitted; 40% had received some.

Method: immunoSEQ multiplex PCR; TCRdb's copy keeps in-frame clones and lacks some. This repertoire shows some 96,000 clones, about 79% found once; its top ten account for over 1.3%. This clone was detected a few times. CDR1 and CDR2 from the germline V gene are LGHNA and YSLEER. The CDR3 spans 18 residues. After removal of 0 bases from V and 6 bases from J, the junction contained 12 bases not matched to a gene. V gene TRBV4-3 combines with J gene TRBJ2-3; 10 bases fit TRBD2. The specimen comprised CD4+ or CD8+ T cells sorted from blood, sampled in a trial of the OX40 agonist ivuxolimab. The sequence was collected from an adult with an advanced solid tumor such as melanoma, head and neck, liver or kidney cancer. CDR3 amino acids: CASSQDGVGAGGRDTQYF. The CDR3, as DNA: TGCGCCAGCAGCCAAGATGGAGTGGGAGCGGGGGGGCGTGATACGCAGTATTTT.